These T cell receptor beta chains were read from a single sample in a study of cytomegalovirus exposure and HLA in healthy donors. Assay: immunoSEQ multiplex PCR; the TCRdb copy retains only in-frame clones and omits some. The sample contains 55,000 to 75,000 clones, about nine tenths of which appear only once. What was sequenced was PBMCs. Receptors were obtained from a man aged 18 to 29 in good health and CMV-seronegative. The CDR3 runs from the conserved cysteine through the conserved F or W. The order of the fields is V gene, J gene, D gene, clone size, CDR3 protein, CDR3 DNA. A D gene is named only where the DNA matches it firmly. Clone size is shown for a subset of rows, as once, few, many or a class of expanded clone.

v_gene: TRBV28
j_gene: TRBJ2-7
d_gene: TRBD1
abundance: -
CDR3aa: CASSFGTGNEQYF
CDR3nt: TGTGCCAGCAGTTTCGGGACAGGGAACGAGCAGTACTTC

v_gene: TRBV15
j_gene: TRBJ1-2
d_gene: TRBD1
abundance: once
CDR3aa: CATSIPGTGPGYTF
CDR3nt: TGTGCCACCAGCATACCCGGGACAGGGCCTGGCTACACCTTC

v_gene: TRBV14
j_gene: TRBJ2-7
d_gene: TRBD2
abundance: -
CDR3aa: CASSLTAGVREQYF
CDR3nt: TGTGCCAGCAGCCTGACGGCGGGGGTAAGGGAGCAGTACTTC

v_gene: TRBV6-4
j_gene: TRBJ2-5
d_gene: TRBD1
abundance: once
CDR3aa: CASSRTGDEQETQYF
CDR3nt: TGTGCCAGTTCTCGGACAGGGGATGAACAAGAGACCCAGTACTTC

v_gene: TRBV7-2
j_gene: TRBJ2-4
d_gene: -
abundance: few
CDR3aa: CASSLVGQNIQYF
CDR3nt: TGTGCCAGCAGCTTAGTGGGCCAAAACATTCAGTACTTC

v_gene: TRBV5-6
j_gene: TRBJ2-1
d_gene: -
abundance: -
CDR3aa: CASSLGLHNEQFF
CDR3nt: TGTGCCAGCAGCTTGGGACTACACAATGAGCAGTTCTTC

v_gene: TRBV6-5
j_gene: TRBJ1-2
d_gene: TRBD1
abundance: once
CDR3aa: CASRNRDSNGYTF
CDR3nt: TGTGCCAGCCGCAACCGGGACAGTAATGGCTACACCTTC

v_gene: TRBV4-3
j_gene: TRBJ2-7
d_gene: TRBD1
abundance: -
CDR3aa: CASSQERTGGFYEQYF
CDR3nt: TGCGCCAGCAGCCAAGAGAGGACAGGGGGTTTTTACGAGCAGTACTTC

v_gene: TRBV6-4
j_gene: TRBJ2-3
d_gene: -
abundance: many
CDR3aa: CASSDSAGSTDTQYF
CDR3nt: TGTGCCAGCAGTGACTCGGCGGGTAGCACAGATACGCAGTATTTT

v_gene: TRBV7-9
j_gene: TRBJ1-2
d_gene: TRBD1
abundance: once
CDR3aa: CASSLADQGAGGYTF
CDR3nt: TGTGCCAGCAGCTTAGCGGATCAGGGGGCTGGTGGCTACACCTTC

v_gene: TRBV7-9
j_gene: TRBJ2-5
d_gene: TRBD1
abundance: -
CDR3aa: CASSLMGQGKETQYF
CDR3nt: TGTGCCAGCAGCTTAATGGGACAGGGGAAAGAGACCCAGTACTTC

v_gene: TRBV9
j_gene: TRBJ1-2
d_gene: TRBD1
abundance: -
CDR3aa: CASSVGQGAGYTF
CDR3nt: TGTGCCAGCAGCGTAGGACAGGGGGCTGGCTACACCTTC

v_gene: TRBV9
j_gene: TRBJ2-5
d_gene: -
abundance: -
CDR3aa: CASSVFEQAGTQYF
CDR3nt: TGTGCCAGCAGCGTATTCGAACAGGCTGGGACCCAGTACTTC

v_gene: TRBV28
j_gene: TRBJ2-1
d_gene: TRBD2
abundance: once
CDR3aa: CASTGLAVYNEQFF
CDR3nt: TGTGCCAGCACGGGACTAGCGGTTTACAATGAGCAGTTCTTC

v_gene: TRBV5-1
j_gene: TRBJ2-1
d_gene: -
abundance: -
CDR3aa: CASSNDRRSSYNEQFF
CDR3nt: TGCGCCAGCAGCAACGACCGGAGAAGCTCCTACAATGAGCAGTTCTTC

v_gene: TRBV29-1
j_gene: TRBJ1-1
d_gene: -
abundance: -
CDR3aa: CSVGIDSNPDSEAFF
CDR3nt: TGCAGCGTGGGGATAGACAGTAATCCAGACTCTGAAGCTTTCTTT

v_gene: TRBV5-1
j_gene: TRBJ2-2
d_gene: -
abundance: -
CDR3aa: CASRADPSTGELFF
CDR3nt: TGCGCCAGCCGAGCGGACCCCAGCACCGGGGAGCTGTTTTTT

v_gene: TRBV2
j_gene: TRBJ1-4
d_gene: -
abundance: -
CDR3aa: CASSESAPGLFF
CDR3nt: TGTGCCAGCAGTGAGTCCGCGCCTGGACTGTTTTTT

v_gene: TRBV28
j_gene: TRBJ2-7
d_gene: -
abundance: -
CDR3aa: CASSSPTGQVGQQYF
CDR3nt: TGTGCCAGCAGTTCGCCCACGGGACAAGTTGGGCAGCAGTACTTC

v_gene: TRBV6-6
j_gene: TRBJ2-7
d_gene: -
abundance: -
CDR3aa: CASSYSMAATTYEQYF
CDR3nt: TGTGCCAGCAGTTACTCGATGGCGGCTACTACCTACGAGCAGTACTTC

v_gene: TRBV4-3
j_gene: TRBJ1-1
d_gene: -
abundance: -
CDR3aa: CASSQGSAEAFF
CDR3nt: TGCGCCAGCAGCCAAGGCAGCGCCGAAGCTTTCTTT

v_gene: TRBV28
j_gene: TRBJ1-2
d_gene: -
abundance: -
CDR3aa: CASSLLAPDGYTF
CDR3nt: TGTGCCAGCAGTTTACTGGCCCCCGATGGCTACACCTTC

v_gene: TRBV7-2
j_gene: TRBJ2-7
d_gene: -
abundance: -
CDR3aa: CASSLAPAGQKTYEQYF
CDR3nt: TGTGCCAGCAGCTTAGCTCCTGCGGGCCAAAAAACCTACGAGCAGTACTTC

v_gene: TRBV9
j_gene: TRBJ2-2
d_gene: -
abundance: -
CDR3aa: CASTITDSFSTTGELFF
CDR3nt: TGTGCCAGCACCATCACGGACAGTTTTTCCACCACCGGGGAGCTGTTTTTT

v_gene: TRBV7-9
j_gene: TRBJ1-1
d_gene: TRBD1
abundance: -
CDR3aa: CASSFGQGVSEAFF
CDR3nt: TGTGCCAGCAGCTTTGGACAGGGGGTTTCTGAAGCTTTCTTT

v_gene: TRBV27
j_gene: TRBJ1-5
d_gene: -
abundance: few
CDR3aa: CASKRGSPYSNQPQHF
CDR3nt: TGTGCCAGCAAAAGGGGGAGTCCTTATAGCAATCAGCCCCAGCATTTT

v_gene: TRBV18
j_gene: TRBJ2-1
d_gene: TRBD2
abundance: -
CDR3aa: CASSPPGSGSSYNEQFF
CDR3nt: TGTGCCAGCTCACCACCTGGTAGCGGGAGCTCCTACAATGAGCAGTTCTTC

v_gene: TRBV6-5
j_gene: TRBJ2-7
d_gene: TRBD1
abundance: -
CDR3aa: CASSPIGTGLYEQYF
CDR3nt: TGTGCCAGCAGCCCCATCGGGACAGGGCTCTACGAGCAGTACTTC

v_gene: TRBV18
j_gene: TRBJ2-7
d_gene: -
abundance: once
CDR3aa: CASSRPSSYEQYF
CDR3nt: TGTGCCAGCTCACGGCCTAGCAGCTACGAGCAGTACTTC

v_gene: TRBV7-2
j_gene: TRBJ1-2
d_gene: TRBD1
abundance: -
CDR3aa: CASSLYGTGTANYGYTF
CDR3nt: TGTGCCAGCAGCTTGTACGGGACAGGAACTGCTAACTATGGCTACACCTTC

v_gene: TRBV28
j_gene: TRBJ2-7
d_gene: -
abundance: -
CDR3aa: CASKRGSAAYEQYF
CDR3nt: TGTGCCAGCAAAAGGGGGTCGGCCGCCTACGAGCAGTACTTC

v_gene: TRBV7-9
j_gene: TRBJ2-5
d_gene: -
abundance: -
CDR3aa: CASSLALAEQETQYF
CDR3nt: TGTGCCAGCAGCTTAGCTCTGGCGGAACAAGAGACCCAGTACTTC

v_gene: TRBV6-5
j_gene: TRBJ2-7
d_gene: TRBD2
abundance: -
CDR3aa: CASGASGRAHEQYF
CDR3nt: TGTGCCAGCGGAGCTAGCGGGAGGGCCCACGAGCAGTACTTC

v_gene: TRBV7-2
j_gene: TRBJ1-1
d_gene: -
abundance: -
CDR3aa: CASSFIGGFEAFF
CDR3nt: TGTGCCAGCAGCTTTATAGGGGGATTTGAAGCTTTCTTT

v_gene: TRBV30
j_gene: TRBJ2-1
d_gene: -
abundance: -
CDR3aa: CASPRGGAGYNEQFF
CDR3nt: TGTGCCTCCCCCCGCGGAGGGGCGGGATACAATGAGCAGTTCTTC

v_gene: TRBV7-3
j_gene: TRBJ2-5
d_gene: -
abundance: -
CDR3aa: CASTPPHEETQYF
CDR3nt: TGTGCCAGCACCCCTCCTCACGAGGAGACCCAGTACTTC

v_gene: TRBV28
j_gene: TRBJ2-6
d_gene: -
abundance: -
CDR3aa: CASRPRVGANVLTF
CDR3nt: TGTGCCAGCAGGCCCAGGGTAGGGGCCAACGTCCTGACTTTC

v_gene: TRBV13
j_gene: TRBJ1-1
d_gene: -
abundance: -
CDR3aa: CASSLEGENTEAFF
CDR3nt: TGTGCCAGCAGCTTAGAGGGGGAGAACACTGAAGCTTTCTTT

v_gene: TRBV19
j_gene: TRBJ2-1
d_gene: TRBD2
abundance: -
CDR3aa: CASTTLSGSSYNEQFF
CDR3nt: TGTGCCAGTACCACTCTTAGCGGGAGCTCCTACAATGAGCAGTTCTTC

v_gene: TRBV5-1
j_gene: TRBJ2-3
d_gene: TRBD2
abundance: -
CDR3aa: CASSPRTSITDTQYF
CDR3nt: TGCGCCAGCAGCCCTAGGACTAGTATCACAGATACGCAGTATTTT

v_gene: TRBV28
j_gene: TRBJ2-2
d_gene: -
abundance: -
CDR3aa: CASTQRGELFF
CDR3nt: TGTGCCAGCACCCAGAGGGGGGAGCTGTTTTTT

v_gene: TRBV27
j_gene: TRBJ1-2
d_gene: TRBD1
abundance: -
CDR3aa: CASSFFRTGRYYGYTF
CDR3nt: TGTGCCAGCAGTTTTTTTCGGACAGGCCGTTACTATGGCTACACCTTC

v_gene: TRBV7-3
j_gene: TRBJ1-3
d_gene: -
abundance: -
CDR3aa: CASKSTNSGNTIYF
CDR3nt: TGTGCCAGCAAATCTACTAACTCTGGAAACACCATATATTTT

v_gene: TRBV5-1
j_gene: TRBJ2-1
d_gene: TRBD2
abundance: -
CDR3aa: CASSLVLAGGIYNEQFF
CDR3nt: TGCGCCAGCAGCTTGGTACTAGCGGGAGGAATCTACAATGAGCAGTTCTTC

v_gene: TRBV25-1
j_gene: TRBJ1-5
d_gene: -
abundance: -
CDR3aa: CASTQGVGQPQHF
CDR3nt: TGTGCCAGTACACAGGGTGTAGGGCAGCCCCAGCATTTT

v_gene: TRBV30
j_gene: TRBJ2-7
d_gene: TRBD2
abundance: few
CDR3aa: CAWSFGGGPYEQYF
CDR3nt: TGTGCCTGGAGTTTTGGGGGAGGGCCCTACGAGCAGTACTTC

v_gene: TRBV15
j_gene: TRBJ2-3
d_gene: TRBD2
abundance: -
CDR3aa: CATSRDGRAGTDTQYF
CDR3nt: TGTGCCACCAGCAGAGACGGGAGGGCTGGGACAGATACGCAGTATTTT